Listed here are 32 T cell receptor beta chains from one sample, sequenced in a study of CD8 T cells in ankylosing spondylitis. TCRdb redid the calling of the 5' RACE reads with MiXCR, one entry per CDR3 protein. The sample records roughly 350,000 distinct CDR3 sequences, 7.5% to 9% being singletons. No antigen is known for these receptors. Study-level findings and limits: A TCR beta motif of eight highly homologous variants appeared characteristic of ankylosing spondylitis blood.

The sample was blood, either unsorted or a sorted T cell fraction (not recorded which). These receptors were collected from a male donor with ankylosing spondylitis.

The chain has TRBV20-1 and TRBJ1-1; TRBD1 might be the D (6 bases). CDR1 DFQATT and CDR2 SNEGSKA come from the germline V gene (reference sequence). The CDR3 has 15 amino acids. Trimming stripped 5 bases from V and 1 base from J, with 17 bases between. This CDR3 is CSAVNSGHTNTEAFF. CDR3 nucleotide sequence: TGCAGTGCTGTTAATTCGGGACACACGAACACTGAAGCTTTCTTT.

This clonotype was recorded at least ten times. V gene TRBV29-1 combines with J gene TRBJ2-2; unclear D gene. The CDR3 consists of 10 residues. Per the germline V gene, CDR1 is SQVTM and CDR2 is ANQGSEA. The V end was cut by 4 bases, the J end by 5 bases, with 2 bases between. In nucleotides, the CDR3 is TGCAGCGTTGGGACCGGGGAGCTGTTTTTT. It encodes CSVGTGELFF.

This chain connects TRBV7-2 to TRBJ2-3; 8 bases match TRBD1. The germline gives CDR1 SGHTA, CDR2 FQGNSA. The ends lost 5 bases at V and 3 bases at J; junction bases unmatched: 13. CDR3 length: 17 amino acids. The CDR3 DNA reads as TGTGCCAGCAGCCCGGGGGCAGGGGGCCTATTTACAGATACGCAGTATTTT. It encodes CASSPGAGGLFTDTQYF.

This clonotype showed up just a few times. The J gene is TRBJ1-2, the V gene TRBV5-1; D gene ambiguous. This CDR3 contains 14 residues. Germline loops: CDR1 SGHRS, CDR2 YFSETQ. V lost 1 base and J 3 bases, leaving 10 bases between the germline ends. The CDR3 sequence is CASSLTQTYYGYTF. DNA for the CDR3: TGCGCCAGCAGCTTGACCCAGACTTACTATGGCTACACCTTC.

In this sample, this clonotype turned up many times. The chain is built from TRBV11-2 and TRBJ2-2; unclear D gene. This CDR3 spans 13 amino acids. In germline, CDR1 is SGHAT, CDR2 FQNNGV. V lost 3 bases and J 7 bases, leaving 9 bases between the germline ends. This CDR3 is CASSFWFFGELFF. CDR3 coding DNA: TGTGCCAGCAGCTTTTGGTTCTTCGGGGAGCTGTTTTTT.

This clonotype was observed many times. The chain combines TRBV7-9 with TRBJ2-1; D possibly uses TRBD1 or TRBD2 (6 bases each). CDR3 length: 13 amino acids. In germline, CDR1 is SEHNR, CDR2 FQNEAQ (reference sequence). Trimming cost V 11 bases and J 0 bases, with 11 bases left between them. In nucleotides, the CDR3 is TGTGCCCACGGGGGCAGCTCCTACAATGAGCAGTTCTTC. It specifies CAHGGSSYNEQFF. The whole variable domain, remainder taken from reference TRBV7-9 and TRBJ2-1, is DTGVSQNPRHKITKRGQNVTFRCDPISEHNRLYWYRQTLGQGPEFLTYFQNEAQLEKSRLLSDRFSAERPKGSFSTLEIQRTEQGDSAMYLCAHGGSSYNEQFFGPGTRLTVL.

The table lists this clonotype with a few counts. The chain combines TRBV12-3 or TRBV12-4 with TRBJ2-5; the D is unclear. The CDR3 runs 14 residues. Between the trimmed V and J ends, which lost 6 bases and 5 bases, there was a span of 16 bases. The CDR3, as DNA: TGTGCCAGCAGCCCAAGGATCAGAAGGGAGACCCAGTACTTC. Translation: CASSPRIRRETQYF.

The CDR3 sequence is CSANTDRVNGYTF. The CDR3, as DNA: TGCAGTGCTAATACTGACAGGGTGAATGGCTACACCTTC. The gene calls are TRBV20-1 and TRBJ1-2; TRBD1 aligns across 7 bases. CDR1 is DFQATT, CDR2 SNEGSKA, per germline (reference sequence). The CDR3 spans 13 residues. V lost 4 bases and J lost 6; bases outside the gene matches: 8.

This clonotype was seen a handful of times. The CDR3 nucleotides are TGCGCCAGCAGCTCGACAGTCACCTACGAGCAGTACTTC. Translating gives CASSSTVTYEQYF. This rearrangement joins TRBV5-1 to TRBJ2-7; a possible D gene is TRBD1 (5 bases). The CDR3 extends over 13 amino acids. Per germline, CDR1 SGHRS and CDR2 YFSETQ. V shed 3 bases and J shed 2 bases, with 9 bases lying between them.

This clonotype was detected ten times or more. The chain couples TRBV29-1 to TRBJ2-3, with 11 bases lining up with TRBD2. The germline CDR1 and CDR2 sequences are SQVTM and ANQGSEA. The CDR3 totals 14 residues. Losses at the gene ends were 3 bases for V and 2 bases for J; bases not matched to a gene: 1. Here the CDR3 DNA reads TGCAGCGTTGAGACTAGCGGGATCACAGATACGCAGTATTTT. Translation gives CSVETSGITDTQYF.

This clonotype was counted only a few times. The chain uses TRBV7-8 and TRBJ1-2; D ambiguous. CDR1 and CDR2 from the germline V gene are SGHVS and FQNEAQ. V lost 1 base and J lost 8, with 14 bases in between. CDR3 length equals 14 residues. CDR3 amino acids: CASSLGATTLGYTF. CDR3 nucleotide sequence: TGTGCCAGCAGCTTAGGAGCCACCACTTTAGGCTACACCTTC.

This chain uses TRBV7-3 with TRBJ2-1; D unclear. Germline V gene data show CDR1 as SGHTA and CDR2 as FQGTGA. The V end was cut by 5 bases, the J end by 8 bases, with 19 bases between. This CDR3 region has 15 residues. CDR3 coding DNA: TGTGCCAGCAGCCCCGGACCCCCCGAAAAATATGAGCAGTTCTTC. Its translation is CASSPGPPEKYEQFF. Using reference TRBV7-3 and TRBJ2-1 for the parts outside the CDR3, the full variable domain is GAGVSQTPSNKVTEKGKYVELRCDPISGHTALYWYRQSLGQGPEFLIYFQGTGAADDSGLPNDRFFAVRPEGSVSTLKIQRTERGDSAVYLCASSPGPPEKYEQFFGPGTRLTVL.

The rearrangement links TRBV7-3 to TRBJ2-3, with TRBD2 identical over 15 bases. Looked up from germline, CDR1 is SGHTA and CDR2 is FQGTGA. The CDR3 is made up of 19 amino acids. Trimming at V came to 5 bases and at J to 4 bases, leaving 13 bases not matched to a gene. The CDR3 nucleotides read TGTGCCAGCAGCCTCCGGACTAGCGGGAGGGCCGGTGGCGCAGATACGCAGTATTTT. Translated: CASSLRTSGRAGGADTQYF.

This clonotype was seen repeatedly, ten times or more. The chain has TRBV12-3 or TRBV12-4 and TRBJ2-4, with D maybe TRBD1 (6 bases). The CDR3 covers 13 residues. Trimming took off 2 bases at V and 5 bases at J, with 7 bases between the two ends. CDR3 bases: TGTGCCAGCAGTTTACCAGGGGAAAACATTCAGTACTTC. It is translated as CASSLPGENIQYF.

This clonotype was counted many times. This chain uses TRBV5-1 with TRBJ2-7, with D maybe TRBD1 (7 bases). CDR3 size: 15 residues. V lost 5 bases and J lost 3, with 18 bases in between. Looked up from germline, CDR1 is SGHRS and CDR2 is YFSETQ. This chain's CDR3 is CASSFTGDSDYEQYF. The CDR3 DNA sequence: TGCGCCAGCAGTTTTACAGGGGACTCCGACTACGAGCAGTACTTC. Looking up the rest from reference TRBV5-1 and TRBJ2-7 gives the full variable domain: KAGVTQTPRYLIKTRGQQVTLSCSPISGHRSVSWYQQTPGQGLQFLFEYFSETQRNKGNFPGRFSGRQFSNSRSEMNVSTLELGDSALYLCASSFTGDSDYEQYFGPGTRLTVT.

The CDR3 bases are TGTGCCAGCAGCTTAGACACCGTCCAGCAGTACTTC. Protein product: CASSLDTVQQYF. The chain couples TRBV11-3 to TRBJ2-7; the D is unclear. Germline CDR1 reads SGHNT; CDR2 reads YENEEA. Trimming removed 0 bases from V and 8 bases from J, with 8 bases in between. CDR3 length: 12 residues.

This clonotype appeared a few times. This chain uses TRBV29-1 with TRBJ2-2, with D possibly matching TRBD2 (5 bases). The CDR3 sequence is 13 residues long. Germline assignment: CDR1 SQVTM and CDR2 ANQGSEA. Trimming removed 2 bases at V and 7 bases at J, with 11 bases between. The CDR3 spells CSVEWEIDGELFF. The CDR3 DNA sequence: TGCAGCGTTGAATGGGAGATTGACGGGGAGCTGTTTTTT.

This chain connects TRBV5-1 to TRBJ2-2; 7 bases match TRBD1. The CDR3 sequence is 16 residues long. Germline CDR1 and CDR2: SGHRS and YFSETQ. The V and J ends lost 4 bases and 5 bases, in that order; junction bases with no gene match: 11. This CDR3 reads CASSTGTAPGTGELFF. The CDR3 DNA follows: TGCGCCAGCAGCACCGGGACAGCCCCGGGGACCGGGGAGCTGTTTTTT.

This clonotype was detected many times. The CDR3 spells CASSLVTGNVGDTQYF. CDR3 DNA: TGCGCCAGCAGCTTGGTGACAGGGAACGTGGGAGATACGCAGTATTTT. This chain uses TRBV5-1 with TRBJ2-3, with 7 bases matching TRBD1. The germline gives CDR1 SGHRS, CDR2 YFSETQ. The CDR3 spans 16 residues. V dropped 0 bases and J dropped 5; count of bases not matched to a gene: 9.

This clonotype has a handful of counts. V is TRBV6-1 and J is TRBJ2-3; D call uncertain. The germline CDR1 and CDR2 sequences are MNHNS and SASEGT. The CDR3 is made up of 13 amino acids. CDR3 loop: CATAGSWADTQYF. The CDR3 region has the DNA TGTGCAACCGCAGGAAGCTGGGCAGATACGCAGTATTTT.

The J gene is TRBJ2-1, the V gene TRBV27, with D perhaps TRBD1 (6 bases). The CDR3 sequence is 15 residues long. Germline V gives CDR1 MNHEY, CDR2 SMNVEV (reference sequence). V lost 2 bases and J 4 bases, leaving 12 bases between the germline ends. CDR3 loop: CASSLRQGWYNEQFF. The CDR3 nucleotides read TGTGCCAGCAGTTTACGGCAGGGGTGGTACAATGAGCAGTTCTTC.

The V gene is TRBV12-3 or TRBV12-4, the J gene TRBJ2-1; 7 positions match TRBD2. There are 16 residues in the CDR3. V lost 5 bases, J lost 4 bases, and 11 bases stayed unmatched. As DNA, the CDR3 is TGTGCCAGCAGTGCCCCCCGTATTAGCGGGTACAATGAGCAGTTCTTC. Translating it yields CASSAPRISGYNEQFF.

This clonotype was counted many times. The DNA of the CDR3 is TGTGCCAGCAGTTTCTTAGGGATCGACGAGCAGTACTTC. It translates to CASSFLGIDEQYF. This rearrangement joins TRBV12-3 or TRBV12-4 to TRBJ2-7; D gene unclear. Between the trimmed V and J ends, which lost 3 bases and 5 bases, there was a span of 11 bases. The CDR3 consists of 13 residues.

This chain connects TRBV19 to TRBJ2-2; 7 bases line up with TRBD2. Looked up from germline, CDR1 is LNHDA and CDR2 is SQIVND (reference sequence). The CDR3 contains 15 residues. V lost 4 bases, J lost 6 bases, and 8 bases stayed unmatched. In nucleotides, the CDR3 is TGTGCCAGTAGTAAAGGGCGAGCGGGATCCGGGGAGCTGTTTTTT. Translation gives CASSKGRAGSGELFF.

This clonotype was seen repeatedly, ten times or more. A junction boundary mismatches the germline segment, possibly from a read error. As DNA, the CDR3 is TGTGCCAGCAGCCAACCCGGGACTAGCATAGATACGCAGTATTTT. Translated, it gives CASSQPGTSIDTQYF. This rearrangement joins TRBV7-2 to TRBJ2-3; 9 bases line up with TRBD2. This CDR3 comprises 15 residues. Germline lookup yields CDR1 SGHTA and CDR2 FQGNSA.

This clonotype was seen only a few times. The V gene is TRBV29-1, the J gene TRBJ2-5; D is possibly TRBD1 (6 bases). This CDR3 region has 15 residues. Germline V gene data show CDR1 as SQVTM and CDR2 as ANQGSEA. With 0 bases removed from V and 5 bases from J, the gap between germline ends came to 16 bases. This CDR3 reads CSVEEPTGTPETQYF. CDR3 in DNA: TGCAGCGTTGAAGAGCCGACAGGTACCCCGGAGACCCAGTACTTC.

This clonotype was counted a few times. This chain connects TRBV18 to TRBJ1-5; D not certain. The germline CDR1 and CDR2 sequences are KGHSH and LQKENI. The V and J ends lost 3 bases and 3 bases respectively, with 12 bases between them. The CDR3 spans 15 residues. The CDR3 nucleotides are TGTGCCAGCTCACCTGACGCCGTTTCCAATCAGCCCCAGCATTTT. It encodes CASSPDAVSNQPQHF.

This clonotype was seen a handful of times. This chain joins TRBV5-1 and TRBJ2-3; 9 positions match TRBD2. The V and J ends lost 5 bases and 6 bases, in that order; junction bases with no gene match: 7. The germline gives CDR1 SGHRS, CDR2 YFSETQ. CDR3 size: 14 residues. CDR3 amino acids: CASRLAGEGDTQYF. CDR3 bases: TGCGCCAGCAGATTAGCGGGAGAGGGGGATACGCAGTATTTT.

The chain couples TRBV5-1 to TRBJ2-2; the D is unclear. There are 14 residues in the CDR3. V shed 3 bases and J shed 2 bases, with 8 bases lying between them. Germline CDR1 reads SGHRS; CDR2 reads YFSETQ. The CDR3, as DNA: TGCGCCAGCAGCTCTAGGGTCAACACCGGGGAGCTGTTTTTT. Translated: CASSSRVNTGELFF.

DNA of the CDR3: TGTGCCAGCAGCGCGACTAGCGGGAGCACAGATACGCAGTATTTT. Residues: CASSATSGSTDTQYF. The chain carries TRBV9 and TRBJ2-3, with 10 bases aligning to TRBD2. J gave up 0 bases and V 3 bases, and 1 base lay outside the gene matches. The CDR3 is 15 amino acids. CDR1 and CDR2 (germline): SGDLS, YYNGEE. The full variable domain, completed using reference TRBV9 and TRBJ2-3, is DSGVTQTPKHLITATGQRVTLRCSPRSGDLSVYWYQQSLDQGLQFLIQYYNGEERAKGNILERFSAQQFPDLHSELNLSSLELGDSALYFCASSATSGSTDTQYFGPGTRLTVL.

In its sample, this clonotype was seen many times. At one end, the junction sequence differs from germline, possibly due to a read error. The rearrangement uses TRBV9 and TRBJ1-1; possible D gene TRBD1, 5 bases. CDR3 size: 14 residues. CDR1 is SGDLS, CDR2 YYNGEE, per germline. CDR3: CASSVRMGGAVPSF. The CDR3 nucleotides are TGTGCCAGCAGCGTAAGGATGGGTGGGGCCGTACCGTCTTTT.

This clonotype was seen at least ten times. This sequence joins TRBV3-1 and TRBJ2-7; D might be TRBD1 (6 bases). This CDR3 comprises 15 residues. The germline CDR1 and CDR2 sequences are LGHDT and YNNKEL (reference sequence). The V end was cut by 0 bases, the J end by 6 bases, with 15 bases between. The CDR3 protein is CASSQEGTGFGEQYF. CDR3 bases: TGTGCCAGCAGCCAAGAAGGAACAGGGTTTGGCGAGCAGTACTTC.